The 9 T cell receptor beta chains given below trace back to one sample, sequenced in a study of T-cell memory formation after mild COVID-19. A single record per CDR3 protein comes from TCRdb applying MiXCR to the 5' RACE reads. The sample lists some 180,000 distinct CDR3 sequences; 10% to 15% were seen once. The sequenced sample was PBMCs or a T cell subset sorted from them (not recorded which). The receptors derive from a man younger than 35 who had mild COVID-19 (a few samples of this study predate the infection). Cell type and time point are not known.

This clonotype has more than one count but fewer than ten. J is TRBJ2-1 and V is TRBV30; 9 bases are a match to TRBD1. Germline CDR1 GTSNPN, CDR2 SVGIG (reference sequence). The J segment lost 7 bases and the V segment lost 3 bases, leaving 13 bases of the junction unmatched. There are 16 residues in the CDR3. In nucleotides, the CDR3 is TGTGCCTGGAGAGACAGGGGGTGGGGGAGGAGGAATGAGCAGTTCTTC. This gives the protein CAWRDRGWGRRNEQFF.

This sequence joins TRBV4-2 and TRBJ2-3; 10 bases line up with TRBD2. The CDR3 totals 17 residues. CDR1 is LGHNA, CDR2 YNFKEQ, per germline. V shed 2 bases, J shed 7 bases, and the junction held 12 bases outside the gene matches. The CDR3 coding sequence is TGTGCCAGCAGCCAATCCCGGTCCAGCGGGGGGGCAAATACGCAGTATTTT. It codes for CASSQSRSSGGANTQYF.

This clonotype showed up just a few times. The chain has TRBV12-3 or TRBV12-4 and TRBJ1-6, with D perhaps TRBD1 (6 bases). The V end lost 5 bases, the J end lost 7 bases, and 9 bases lay between the germline ends. There are 13 residues in the CDR3. The CDR3 sequence is CASSGQSNSPLHF. As DNA, the CDR3 is TGTGCCAGCAGTGGACAGTCCAATTCACCCCTCCACTTT.

This CDR3 is CAIHPGGGSYGYTF. The DNA of the CDR3 is TGTGCCATTCACCCCGGAGGCGGGTCCTATGGCTACACCTTC. The rearrangement joins TRBV6-6 to TRBJ1-2; D remains unclear. The V end lost 10 bases, the J end lost 4 bases, and 19 bases lay between the germline ends. The germline CDR1 and CDR2 sequences are MNHNY and SVGAGI (reference sequence). This CDR3 has 14 amino acids.

This clonotype was seen a handful of times. The chain uses TRBV2 and TRBJ2-5, with TRBD1 matching over 8 bases. CDR1 and CDR2 from the germline V gene are SNHLY and FYNNEI. Losses at the gene ends were 7 bases for V and 7 bases for J; bases not matched to a gene: 14. This CDR3 is 15 amino acids long. The CDR3, as DNA: TGTGCCAGCACCTACGGGACAGGCGTATGGGGGACCCAGTACTTC. Its protein product is CASTYGTGVWGTQYF.

The rearrangement joins TRBV7-2 to TRBJ2-1; TRBD2 is a possible D gene (5 bases). Deletions cut 4 bases from V and 10 bases from J, with 14 bases between. This CDR3 is 13 amino acids long. Looked up from germline, CDR1 is SGHTA and CDR2 is FQGNSA. Here the CDR3 DNA reads TGTGCCAGCAGCTATACTAGTTTCTCCGAGCAGTTCTTC. It is translated as CASSYTSFSEQFF.

In this sample, this clonotype turned up many times. The V and J genes are TRBV18 and TRBJ1-6; D is unresolved. This CDR3 has 12 residues. The germline V and J ends were trimmed by 6 bases and 2 bases, with 2 bases remaining between them. Germline lookup yields CDR1 KGHSH and CDR2 LQKENI. The CDR3 DNA is TGTGCCAGCTCCCCCTATAATTCACCCCTCCACTTT. Translation gives CASSPYNSPLHF.

The chain recombines TRBV7-9 with TRBJ2-1; 8 bases align to TRBD1. V was clipped by 10 bases and J by 9 bases; unmatched bases: 2. The CDR3 consists of 10 residues. Germline V lookup: CDR1 SEHNR, CDR2 FQNEAQ (reference sequence). The CDR3 DNA is TGTGCCATCCAGGGGGCTGAGCAGTTCTTC. It is translated as CAIQGAEQFF.

The V call is TRBV20-1, the J call TRBJ1-1; 7 bases fit TRBD1. From germline, CDR1 is DFQATT and CDR2 SNEGSKA (reference sequence). This CDR3 comprises 11 residues. The CDR3 here is CRGQLNTEAFF. CDR3 DNA sequence: TGCAGGGGACAGTTGAACACTGAAGCTTTCTTT.